This TCR beta chain was sequenced during a study of T cell repertoires in cytomegalovirus infection. TCRdb used MiXCR to reprocess the reads, holding one entry per CDR3 protein. The sample lists fewer than 400,000 distinct CDR3 sequences, around a sixth occurring once. This clonotype was detected ten times or more. V dropped 3 bases and J dropped 1 base, with 2 bases sitting between them. CDR3 length equals 12 residues. In germline, CDR1 is SGHVS, CDR2 FNYEAQ. V is TRBV7-6 and J is TRBJ2-3, with D uncertain. Sample: PBMCs. This receptor was identified in a human donor in good health (CMV status not recorded). Some clones in this sample may be carry-over from other donors' samples. The DNA for the CDR3 is TGTGCCAGCAGCTTCCGCACAGATACGCAGTATTTT. It yields the protein CASSFRTDTQYF.